This paragraph covers one T cell receptor (beta chain) sequence. Its antigen is not yet known. Base quality data are lacking; no much larger clone is found one base away. This sample was included in a study of blood T cell repertoires in COVID-19 (dated by TCRdb to about 2020). Turning to the overall study: Samples from collaborators originated in the United States, Italy and Spain and spanned both the acute and convalescent phases of COVID-19. The prospective study material was composed of cDNA or gDNA derived from T cells, B-cell-depleted T cells, or PBMCs. The dataset comprised deeply sampled blood TCRbeta repertoires from subjects exposed to, actively infected with, or recovered from COVID-19. A freely available public database, intended as a resource for researchers studying the immune response to SARS-CoV-2, is where the repertoires were released. Samples were obtained from the ongoing ImmuneRACE study (first 160 participants) and from about 1,300 subjects provided by 6 global collaborators. A de-identified subject ID, COVID-19 status, age in years and sex were almost always included in the sample metadata. HLA class I and class II types, where available, came from metadata supplied by the sample provider rather than from assay-based typing.

The immunoSEQ Assay, a bias-controlled multiplex PCR, was used to amplify TCRbeta CDR3 regions from genomic DNA. Per the original workflow: The number of nucleated cells in each sample was estimated from the amplification of reference gene primers within the assay. Sequence reads were collapsed and filtered to measure the absolute abundance of every unique TCRbeta CDR3 rearrangement. For each sample, productive Simpson clonality was calculated as the square root of Simpson's diversity index over productive rearrangements. TCRdb provides this immuneACCESS table in a form limited to in-frame rearrangements. Some clones are lacking; in checked studies, under half of them reflect an unresolved V gene, and why the rest are absent is not known. V, J and clone size reflect that table, while D and trimming were determined from the DNA. Recorded for this sample are 230,000 or so clones; around 82% of them occurred a single time. Together, the top ten hold 8.5% to 10% of the sample.

The paper as a whole reports these results and caveats: Clinical and demographic metadata were provided uncurated, with the amount varying by source and participant.

The collaborating institutions used their own protocols to collect whole blood in K2EDTA tubes. For TCRbeta analysis, collaborators shipped samples as frozen whole blood, isolated PBMCs, or DNA extracted from either of those sample types. V loses 0 bases at its end and J loses 5 bases; junction bases beyond the gene matches: 6. The CDR3 has 15 amino acids, counting the end cysteine and phenylalanine. Only CDR3 DNA remains: 45 bases, in frame from the first base. The germline V gene yields LGHNA for CDR1 and YNFKEQ for CDR2. The sequence is built from TRBV4-2 and TRBJ1-2, with TRBD1 matching 7 junction bases. The sequence was obtained from a man aged 35-49 years with active or convalescent COVID-19. The specimen sequenced was peripheral blood. CDR3 protein: CASSQDKGGPYGYTF. The nucleotide sequence reads TGTGCCAGCAGCCAAGATAAAGGGGGCCCGTATGGCTACACCTTC.